Listed below are T cell receptor beta chains from one sample, sequenced in a study of PD-1 blockade in classical Hodgkin lymphoma. Some clones are missing from TCRdb's copy, which holds only in-frame ones; the method was immunoSEQ multiplex PCR. The sample carries 25,000 to 30,000 clones, 80% recorded once. This material consisted of peripheral blood mononuclear cells (PBMCs), taken before the fourth cycle of nivolumab. These receptors all come from a human donor with classical Hodgkin lymphoma. Both conserved end residues are part of each CDR3. Each record gives: J gene, clone size, V gene, D gene, CDR3 DNA, CDR3 protein. The D gene is left open where the match is weak. Not all rows give a size; the values are once, few, many and, for expanded clones, a class.

TRBJ2-1 | . | TRBV19 | . | TGTGCCAGTAGTGCCGTGGGGAGCGGACTACAGTTCTTC | CASSAVGSGLQFF
TRBJ2-5 | . | TRBV5-1 | TRBD1 | TGCGCCAGCAGCCCCCCGGGACAGGGTTACCAGACCCAGTACTTC | CASSPPGQGYQTQYF
TRBJ1-2 | . | TRBV7-9 | . | TGTGCCAGCAGCGCCGGACCCGGAGGTGGCTACACCTTC | CASSAGPGGGYTF
TRBJ2-7 | once | TRBV6-1 | . | TGTGCCAGCAGGGAGACCTACGAGCAGTACTTC | CASRETYEQYF
TRBJ2-7 | . | TRBV5-1 | . | TGCGCCAGCAGCTTGTTTCGCTCCTACGAGCAGTACTTC | CASSLFRSYEQYF
TRBJ2-3 | . | TRBV28 | . | TGTGCCAGCAGTTTCCTCGACAGGAGCACAGATACGCAGTATTTT | CASSFLDRSTDTQYF
TRBJ1-1 | once | TRBV5-1 | . | TGCGCCAGCAGCCCACTTCCGCCTCTGGGGAACACTGAAGCTTTCTTT | CASSPLPPLGNTEAFF
TRBJ2-1 | . | TRBV19 | . | TGTGCCAGTAGTACTAACCGGGGCAATGAGCAGTTCTTC | CASSTNRGNEQFF
TRBJ2-7 | . | TRBV28 | TRBD1 | TGTGCCAGCAGTGAGGGACAGGGGGACGAGCAGTACTTC | CASSEGQGDEQYF
TRBJ2-2 | . | TRBV5-1 | TRBD1 | TGCGCCAGCGGGGGATCCGGACAGGGGAACACCGGGGAGCTGTTTTTT | CASGGSGQGNTGELFF
TRBJ1-1 | . | TRBV6-5 | . | TGTGCCAGCAGTTACTCGAGTGCAGGGGTTCAAGCTTTCTTT | CASSYSSAGVQAFF
TRBJ2-7 | medium-sized | TRBV14 | . | TGTGCCAGCAGCCAAGATCCCCACGAGCAGTACTTC | CASSQDPHEQYF
TRBJ2-7 | . | TRBV7-6 | . | TGTGCCAGCAGCATCACGTTTAAGGGGGGGGCAACCGACTTTTACGAGCAGTACTTC | CASSITFKGGATDFYEQYF
TRBJ2-1 | . | TRBV27 | . | TGTGCCAGCAGTCCTAGGTCCAAAACGAAAACCTACAATGAGCAGTTCTTC | CASSPRSKTKTYNEQFF
TRBJ2-1 | . | TRBV2 | . | TGTGCCAGCAGGGTGGGTCTCTACAATGAGCAGTTCTTC | CASRVGLYNEQFF
TRBJ1-2 | few | TRBV9 | . | TGTGCCAGCAGTCCCGAAGGCGTATATGGCTACACCTTC | CASSPEGVYGYTF
TRBJ2-7 | . | TRBV2 | TRBD2 | TGTGCCAGCAGGGCCGACGGGACTGACTTAGGGACTAAAACCTACGAGCAGTACTTC | CASRADGTDLGTKTYEQYF
TRBJ2-5 | . | TRBV28 | TRBD2 | TGTGCCAGCAGTTTAAGACTAGCGGGAGGTACGGAGACCCAGTACTTC | CASSLRLAGGTETQYF
TRBJ2-1 | . | TRBV11-2 | . | TGTGCCAGCAGCTGGAGAATCAACTCCTACAATGAGCAGTTCTTC | CASSWRINSYNEQFF
TRBJ2-1 | . | TRBV5-5 | . | TGTGCCAGCAGCTTCATGGTCTTCTACAATGAGCAGTTCTTC | CASSFMVFYNEQFF
TRBJ2-1 | once | TRBV2 | . | TGTGCCAGCAGTGAAGAATCTAGCAGCCCTCTGCGGTTCTTC | CASSEESSSPLRFF
TRBJ2-7 | . | TRBV5-4 | TRBD2 | TGTGCCAGCAGAGATAGCGGGTATAGCTCCTACGAGCAGTACTTC | CASRDSGYSSYEQYF
TRBJ1-2 | . | TRBV28 | . | TGTGCCAGCAGTTTATCCAACTATGGCTACACCTTC | CASSLSNYGYTF
TRBJ2-1 | once | TRBV29-1 | . | TGCAGCGTTGAAATTATGGCTTCTTACAATGAGCAGTTCTTC | CSVEIMASYNEQFF
TRBJ1-5 | . | TRBV19 | TRBD1 | TGTGCCAGTAGTATCGGACAGGGCGATCAGCCCCAGCATTTT | CASSIGQGDQPQHF
TRBJ2-7 | . | TRBV14 | TRBD2 | TGTGCCAGCAGCCAAGTTCCCGGACTAGCGGTAGAGCAGTACTTC | CASSQVPGLAVEQYF
TRBJ1-1 | . | TRBV2 | . | TGTGCCAGCAGCCGGGACACCATGGGCGACACTGAAGCTTTCTTT | CASSRDTMGDTEAFF
TRBJ1-4 | . | TRBV19 | . | TGTGCCAGTAGTCAAGCTGCCTTGCCGGGTGAAAAACTGTTTTTT | CASSQAALPGEKLFF
TRBJ2-3 | . | TRBV14 | . | TGTGCCAGCAGCCAATCCCGGACCAGCACAGATACGCAGTATTTT | CASSQSRTSTDTQYF
TRBJ2-7 | . | TRBV29-1 | TRBD2 | TGCAGCGCCAGAGCGGGACCTATGGGGCAGTACTTC | CSARAGPMGQYF
TRBJ2-7 | . | TRBV6-5 | TRBD2 | TGTGCCAGCAGTTACGGGCTAGCGGCCACCTCGGAGCAGTACTTC | CASSYGLAATSEQYF
TRBJ1-1 | . | TRBV19 | . | TGTGCCAGTAGTTTCCACGGGGTTGTTGGTGAAGCTTTCTTT | CASSFHGVVGEAFF
TRBJ2-2 | . | TRBV7-9 | . | TGTGCCAGCAGCTCCGCGGCCGGGGAGCTGTTTTTT | CASSSAAGELFF
TRBJ2-7 | . | TRBV27 | . | TGTGCCAGCAGTTCGACCCCCTCCTACGAGCAGTACTTC | CASSSTPSYEQYF
TRBJ2-7 | few | TRBV27 | . | TGTGCCAGCAGTGGCCCCCCCTCATACGAGCAGTACTTC | CASSGPPSYEQYF
TRBJ1-1 | . | TRBV6-5 | . | TGTGCCAGCAGTATAAGGGGAGCTGAAGCTTTCTTT | CASSIRGAEAFF
TRBJ1-1 | few | TRBV27 | . | TGTGCCAGCAAAAGAGGGGGGTTTGCTGAAGCTTTCTTT | CASKRGGFAEAFF
TRBJ1-2 | few | TRBV28 | . | TGTGCCAGCAGACCGGGACATCAGGCTTCTGGCTACACCTTC | CASRPGHQASGYTF
TRBJ2-7 | . | TRBV7-2 | TRBD1 | TGTGCCAGCAGCCCTTCGGACAGGGGGCGTTTCGGGCAGTACTTC | CASSPSDRGRFGQYF
TRBJ2-7 | . | TRBV28 | . | TGTGCCAGCAGTTTTTCCGACGTGTCCTACGAGCAGTACTTC | CASSFSDVSYEQYF